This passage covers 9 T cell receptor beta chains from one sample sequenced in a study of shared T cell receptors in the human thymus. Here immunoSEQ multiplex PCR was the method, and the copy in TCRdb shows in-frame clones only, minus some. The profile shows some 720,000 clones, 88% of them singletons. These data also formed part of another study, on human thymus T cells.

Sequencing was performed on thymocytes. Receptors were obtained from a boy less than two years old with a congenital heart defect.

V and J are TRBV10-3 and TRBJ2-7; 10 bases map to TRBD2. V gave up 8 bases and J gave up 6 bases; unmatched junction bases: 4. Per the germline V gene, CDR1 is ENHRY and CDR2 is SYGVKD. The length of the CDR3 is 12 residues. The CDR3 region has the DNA TGTGCCATCCTAGCGGGAGACGGCGAGCAGTACTTC. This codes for CAILAGDGEQYF.

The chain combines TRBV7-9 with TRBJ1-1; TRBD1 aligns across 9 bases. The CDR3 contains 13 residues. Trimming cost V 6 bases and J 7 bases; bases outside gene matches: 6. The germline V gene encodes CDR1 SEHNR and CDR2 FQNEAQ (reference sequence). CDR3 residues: CASRGMDRGEAFF. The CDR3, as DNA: TGTGCCAGCAGGGGGATGGACAGGGGTGAAGCTTTCTTT. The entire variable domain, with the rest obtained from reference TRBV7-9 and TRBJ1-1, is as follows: DTGVSQNPRHKITKRGQNVTFRCDPISEHNRLYWYRQTLGQGPEFLTYFQNEAQLEKSRLLSDRFSAERPKGSFSTLEIQRTEQGDSAMYLCASRGMDRGEAFFGQGTRLTVV.

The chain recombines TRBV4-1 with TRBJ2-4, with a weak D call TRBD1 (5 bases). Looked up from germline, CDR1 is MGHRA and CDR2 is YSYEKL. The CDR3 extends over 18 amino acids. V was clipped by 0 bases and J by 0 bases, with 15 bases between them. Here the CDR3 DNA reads TGCGCCAGCAGCCAAGATCAGGGTAGGGCGCTAGCCAAAAACATTCAGTACTTC. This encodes CASSQDQGRALAKNIQYF.

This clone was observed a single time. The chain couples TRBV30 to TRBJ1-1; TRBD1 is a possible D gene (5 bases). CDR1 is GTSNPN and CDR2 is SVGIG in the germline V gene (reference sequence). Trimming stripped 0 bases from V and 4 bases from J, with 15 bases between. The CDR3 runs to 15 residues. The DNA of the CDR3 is TGTGCCTGGAGTGTTACGGCAGGGTGGGGCACTGAAGCTTTCTTT. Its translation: CAWSVTAGWGTEAFF.

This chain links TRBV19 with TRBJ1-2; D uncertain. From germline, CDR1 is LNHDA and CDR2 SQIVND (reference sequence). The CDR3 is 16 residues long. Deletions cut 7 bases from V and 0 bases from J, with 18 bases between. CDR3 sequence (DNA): TGTGCCAGTACAAGATGGCAGGCTGTAGCTAACTATGGCTACACCTTC. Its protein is CASTRWQAVANYGYTF.

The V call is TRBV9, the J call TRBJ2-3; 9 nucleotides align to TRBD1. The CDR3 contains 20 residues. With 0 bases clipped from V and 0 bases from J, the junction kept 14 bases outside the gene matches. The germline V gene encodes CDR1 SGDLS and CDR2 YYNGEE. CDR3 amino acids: CASSVGRSWTGALSTDTQYF. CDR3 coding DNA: TGTGCCAGCAGCGTAGGTCGGTCCTGGACAGGGGCGCTTAGCACAGATACGCAGTATTTT.

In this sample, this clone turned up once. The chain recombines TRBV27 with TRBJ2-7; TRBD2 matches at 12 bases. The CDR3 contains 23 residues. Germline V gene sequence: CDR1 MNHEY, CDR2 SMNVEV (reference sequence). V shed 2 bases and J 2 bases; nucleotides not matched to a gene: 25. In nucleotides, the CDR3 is TGTGCCAGCAGTTTAAGTCAGGCACGCACCGGGACTAGCGGGTGGACTACTCCCTACGAGCAGTACTTC. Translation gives CASSLSQARTGTSGWTTPYEQYF.

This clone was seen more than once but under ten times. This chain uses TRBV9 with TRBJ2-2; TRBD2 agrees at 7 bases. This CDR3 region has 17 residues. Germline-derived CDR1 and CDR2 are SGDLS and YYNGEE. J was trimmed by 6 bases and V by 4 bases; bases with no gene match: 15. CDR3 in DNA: TGTGCCAGCAGCCGAGTGGGGGGGGGACGGGACTCCGGGGAGCTGTTTTTT. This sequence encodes CASSRVGGGRDSGELFF.

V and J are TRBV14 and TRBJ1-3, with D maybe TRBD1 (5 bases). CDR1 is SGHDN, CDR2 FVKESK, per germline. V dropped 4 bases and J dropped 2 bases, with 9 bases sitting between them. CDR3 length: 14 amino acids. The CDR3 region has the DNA TGTGCCAGCAGCCGGGGGGAAGCTGGAAACACCATATATTTT. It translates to CASSRGEAGNTIYF.